This T cell receptor (beta chain) is drawn from a study of shared clonotypes between healthy human individuals. The study, taken as a whole, reports: Against clonotypes common to all four donors, non-shared ones had lower generation probabilities. Naive CD4 clonotypes overlapped across a few donors at around 4.7%.

On sorted subsets, replicate PCRs used roughly 190 ng DNA, or 25,000 to 35,000 T cell genomes. Assay: immunoSEQ multiplex PCR; the TCRdb copy retains only in-frame clones and omits some. The sample consists of approximately 530,000 clones, 96% of them appearing once. Concerning this clone itself: The antigen is not known.

Germline CDR1 is MGHDK and CDR2 is SYGVNS. This CDR3 is built from 13 residues. The germline V and J ends were trimmed by 6 bases and 6 bases, with 12 bases remaining between them. This receptor was taken from a woman aged 25-40 years in good health. The specimen was naive CD4+ T cells sorted from blood. The subset was: CD45RA+ positively selected. The genes are TRBV25-1 and TRBJ2-1, with TRBD1 as a possible D gene (5 bases). CDR3 protein: CASRSQGGNEQFF. The CDR3 DNA follows: TGTGCCAGCAGGAGCCAGGGTGGCAATGAGCAGTTCTTC.